This T cell receptor (beta chain) derives from a study of beta chain features in type 1 diabetes listed by TCRdb under 2018. In the study overall: Patients and healthy donors did not differ in mean age, gender distribution, total cell number or subset yield. The study compared TCRB repertoires of sorted circulating CD4+ T cell subsets between recently diagnosed type 1 diabetes patients and matched healthy donors. A total of some 100,000,000 sorted cells were examined across all samples, and a strong correlation was observed between cell number per subset and RNA yield. Whereas all 28 donors provided naive and central memory subsets, regulatory and stem cell-like memory subsets were isolated from just 8 patients and roughly eight healthy donors.

This clone was seen a handful of times. This receptor's antigen is unknown. Base qualities are missing; no much larger clone stands one base away. All of the isolated RNA was reverse transcribed with the High Capacity cDNA Reverse Transcription Kit, so expressed TCRB transcripts were sequenced. Naive, central memory and regulatory T cell samples underwent deep immunoSEQ sequencing, averaging about 3.57 million total reads per sample. After sorted cells were lysed in RLT buffer, RNA was extracted with DNase-treated RNeasy Micro or Mini kits, with the choice depending on cell number. To prevent cross-contamination, each cell subset was processed individually, whereas patient and healthy donor samples were processed jointly. The immunoSEQ multiplex PCR was used to amplify TCRB sequences from cDNA, generating 87-bp fragments that spanned the CDR3 region. Sequencing of the amplicons was done on the Illumina HiSeq platform. Concerning the study's data processing: Synthetic template baselines were used to correct PCR bias computationally, reads within Hamming distance 2 were collapsed, and singletons that could not be merged were discarded. Reads were aligned against IMGT to assign V, D and J genes, CDR3 length and insertions or deletions at six rearrangement sites. Within each subset, clonotype counts were normalized to sorted cell number, and only after that were true diversity and Gini coefficients computed with the tcR R package. The overlap coefficient, calculated on TCRB nucleotide sequences, was used to measure repertoire sharing. Sourced from immuneACCESS, this table was stored by TCRdb with only in-frame sequences that have V and J called. A share of the clones is absent; for the studies checked, an unresolved V gene accounts for under half, and the remainder has no known explanation. That table furnishes V, J and clone size, whereas the DNA furnished D and trimming. Recorded for this sample are about 190,000 clones; roughly 8% of them occurred a single time. Of the sample, 0.94% is held by the ten largest clones.

The CDR3 runs 16 amino acids, cysteine and phenylalanine included. Only the CDR3 DNA stays, 48 bases, in frame from base 1. V is pruned by 0 bases and J by 4 bases, leaving 7 bases of the junction without a gene match. Based on the germline V gene, the CDR1 and CDR2 sequences are SGDLS and YYNGEE. The study at large found these results: Naive, central memory and regulatory TCRB repertoires appeared more similar among patients than among healthy donors. Because the HLA sub-analyses included only small numbers of individuals, any influence of HLA type on TCRB rearrangement was left unresolved. Fewer insertions and more nucleotide deletions at VDJ recombination sites were observed in patients with type 1 diabetes, implying thymic rearrangement abnormalities. PCR may preferentially amplify shorter templates, but because patient and control samples were amplified and corrected together, any resulting skew would affect both groups equally. A moderate but significant shortening of TCRB CDR3 length was observed in type 1 diabetes patients in all four CD4+ subsets. Because cDNA rather than genomic DNA was sequenced, highly expressing activated cells could have been over-represented, although no difference in activation and CD3 levels was found between groups.

Each donor gave one peripheral blood draw, approximately 0.11 L on average, collected into heparinised tubes. Naive, central memory, regulatory and stem cell-like memory CD4+ T cells were sorted on a BD FACSAria II using a panel including CD45RO, CCR7, CD25, CD127, CD95 and CD27. Purity was above 98% for every sorted population. PBMCs were separated immediately by Lymphoprep density gradient centrifugation and were stained directly, without being cultured. So that batch effects would be minimized, each experiment stained and sorted samples in pairs, pairing one healthy donor with one patient. This clonotype originated in a woman in her forties with type 1 diabetes. The chain is assembled from TRBV9 and TRBJ2-3; TRBD1 agrees with 8 junctional bases. The specimen sequenced was central memory CD4+ T cells from blood. The CDR3 protein is CASSVAYRGSADTQYF. Here is the DNA: TGTGCCAGCAGCGTAGCTTACAGGGGGAGTGCAGATACGCAGTATTTT.